The TCR beta chain described here comes from a study of T cell responses to AZD1222 COVID-19 vaccine. TCRdb's table, derived via immunoSEQ multiplex PCR, lists solely in-frame clones and lacks some. Among 150,000 or so clones listed, roughly 93% were seen once. On this clone: Its antigen is unidentified.

Study-wide points: The study sampled repertoires only after the peak T cell response. Donors, mostly white British, included more females; clonal diversity was possibly underestimated. Unmutated variant regions reportedly attract nearly half of all spike-specific TCRs.

Germline CDR1 reads MNHNS; CDR2 reads SASEGT. The CDR3 is made up of 16 amino acids. V was clipped by 5 bases and J by 9 bases; unmatched bases: 12. Sequences were derived from peripheral blood, sampled 28 days after the second AZD1222 dose. The V call is TRBV6-1, the J call TRBJ1-6; 8 positions agree with TRBD1. The source is an adult who received the AZD1222 COVID-19 vaccine. The CDR3 reads CASSQGQGGKVSPLHF. CDR3 nucleotide sequence: TGTGCCAGCAGTCAAGGACAGGGAGGGAAAGTTTCACCCCTCCACTTT.